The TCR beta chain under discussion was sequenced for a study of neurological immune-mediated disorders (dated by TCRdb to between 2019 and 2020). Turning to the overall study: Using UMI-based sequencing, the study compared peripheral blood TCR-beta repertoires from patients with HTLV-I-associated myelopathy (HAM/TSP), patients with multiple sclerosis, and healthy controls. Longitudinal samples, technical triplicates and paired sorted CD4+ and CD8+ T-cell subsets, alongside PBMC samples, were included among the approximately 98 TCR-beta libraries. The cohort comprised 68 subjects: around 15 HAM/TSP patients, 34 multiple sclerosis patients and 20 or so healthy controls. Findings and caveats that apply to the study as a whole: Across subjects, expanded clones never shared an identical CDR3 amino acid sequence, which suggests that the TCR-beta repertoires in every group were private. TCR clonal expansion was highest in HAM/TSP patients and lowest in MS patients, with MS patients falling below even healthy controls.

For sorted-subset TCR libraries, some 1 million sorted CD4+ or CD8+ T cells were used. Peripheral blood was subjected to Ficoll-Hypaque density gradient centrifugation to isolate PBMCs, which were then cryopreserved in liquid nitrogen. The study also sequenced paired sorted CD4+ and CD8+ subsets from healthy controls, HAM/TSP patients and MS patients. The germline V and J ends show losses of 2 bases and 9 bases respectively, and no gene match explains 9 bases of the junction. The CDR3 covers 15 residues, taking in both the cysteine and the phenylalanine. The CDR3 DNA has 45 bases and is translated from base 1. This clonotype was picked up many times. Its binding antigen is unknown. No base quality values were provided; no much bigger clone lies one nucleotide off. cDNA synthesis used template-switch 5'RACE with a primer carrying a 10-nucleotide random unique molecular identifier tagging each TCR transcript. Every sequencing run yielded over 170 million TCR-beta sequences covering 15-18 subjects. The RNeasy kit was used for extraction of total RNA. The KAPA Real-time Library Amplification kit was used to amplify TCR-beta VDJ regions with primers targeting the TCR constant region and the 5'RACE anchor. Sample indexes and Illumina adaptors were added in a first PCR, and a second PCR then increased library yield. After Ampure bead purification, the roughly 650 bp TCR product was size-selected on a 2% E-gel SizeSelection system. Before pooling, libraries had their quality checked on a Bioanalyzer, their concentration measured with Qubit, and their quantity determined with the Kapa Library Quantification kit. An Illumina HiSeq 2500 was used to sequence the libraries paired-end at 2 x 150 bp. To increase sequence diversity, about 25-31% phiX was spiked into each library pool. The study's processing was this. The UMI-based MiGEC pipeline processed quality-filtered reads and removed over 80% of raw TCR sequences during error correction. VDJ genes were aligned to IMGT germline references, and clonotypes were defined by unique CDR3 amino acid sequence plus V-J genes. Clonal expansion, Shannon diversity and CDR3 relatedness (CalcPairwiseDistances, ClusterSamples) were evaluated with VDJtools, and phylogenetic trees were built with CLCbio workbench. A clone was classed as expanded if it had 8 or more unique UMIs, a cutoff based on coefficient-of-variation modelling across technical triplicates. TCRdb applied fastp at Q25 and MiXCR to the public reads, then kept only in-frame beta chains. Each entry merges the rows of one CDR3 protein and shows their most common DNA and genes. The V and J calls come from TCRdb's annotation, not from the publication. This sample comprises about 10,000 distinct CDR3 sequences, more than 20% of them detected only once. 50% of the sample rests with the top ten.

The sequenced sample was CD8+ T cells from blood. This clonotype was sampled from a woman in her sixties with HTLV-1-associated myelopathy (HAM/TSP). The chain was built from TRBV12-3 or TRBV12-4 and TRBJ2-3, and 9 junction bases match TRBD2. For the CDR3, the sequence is CASSLWGRGGWTQYF. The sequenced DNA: TGTGCCAGCAGTTTATGGGGGCGGGGGGGCTGGACGCAGTATTTT.